This T cell receptor (beta chain) was found in a study of blood T cell repertoires in COVID-19. In terms of age and location, participants ranged from roughly 18 to 90 years and lived in about 25 US areas. There are 15 residues in the CDR3. Germline CDR1 and CDR2: SGHVS and FQNEAQ. Deletions cut 3 bases from V and 1 base from J, with 11 bases between. The repertoire was sequenced with immunoSEQ multiplex PCR; TCRdb's copy has only in-frame clones and lacks some. Of about 170,000 clones detected, 70% to 85% appear once; the ten largest clones hold about 12%. This receptor was obtained from a man in his forties or fifties who had recovered from COVID-19. The sample comprised PBMCs or T cells enriched from blood (not recorded which). The chain has TRBV7-8 and TRBJ2-3, with D tentatively TRBD1 (6 bases). The CDR3, as DNA: TGTGCCAGCAGCTTTCGGGCAGGGGGCACAGATACGCAGTATTTT. This codes for CASSFRAGGTDTQYF.